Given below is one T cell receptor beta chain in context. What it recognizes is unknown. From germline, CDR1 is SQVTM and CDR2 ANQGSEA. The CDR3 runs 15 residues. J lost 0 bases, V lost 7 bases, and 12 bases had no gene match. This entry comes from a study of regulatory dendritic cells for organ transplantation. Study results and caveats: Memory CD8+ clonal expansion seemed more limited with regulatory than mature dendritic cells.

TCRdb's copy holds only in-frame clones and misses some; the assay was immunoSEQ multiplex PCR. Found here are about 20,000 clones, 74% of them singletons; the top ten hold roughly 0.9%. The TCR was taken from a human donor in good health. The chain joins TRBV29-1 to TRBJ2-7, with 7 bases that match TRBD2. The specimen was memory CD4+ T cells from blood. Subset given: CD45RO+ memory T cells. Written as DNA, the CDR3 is TGCAGCGCAAGAGGGAGGGACGGGGGCTCCTACGAGCAGTACTTC. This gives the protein CSARGRDGGSYEQYF.